These 25 T cell receptor beta chains were all obtained from the same sample, sequenced in a study of graft-versus-host responses after intestinal transplantation. Their antigen targets remain unknown. Clones were sequenced by immunoSEQ multiplex PCR, and TCRdb holds only the in-frame ones, with some missing. The sample yields some 110,000 clones, roughly 87% seen once. The starting material was unstimulated CD4+ T cells sorted from spleen or lymph node cells, obtained before intestinal transplant. Every receptor here comes from a human donor who received an intestinal transplant.

CDR3 protein: CASSLAEVRAVYGYTF. As DNA, the CDR3 is TGTGCCAGCAGCTTGGCCGAGGTGAGGGCCGTCTATGGCTACACCTTC. The chain combines TRBV5-5 with TRBJ1-2; D gene unclear. Trimming removed 0 bases from V and 4 bases from J, with 16 bases in between. The germline gives CDR1 SGHKS, CDR2 YYEKEE (reference sequence). The CDR3 is 16 amino acids.

The V call is TRBV5-1, the J call TRBJ2-5, with 13 bases matching TRBD2. Germline CDR1 and CDR2: SGHRS and YFSETQ. Germline trimming cut 4 bases from V and 2 bases from J; bases unmatched to any gene: 8. The CDR3 sequence is 17 residues long. CDR3 sequence (DNA): TGCGCCAGCAGCCCGGGACTAGCGGGGACCAAACAAGAGACCCAGTACTTC. It codes for CASSPGLAGTKQETQYF.

J is TRBJ2-7 and V is TRBV27; D is possibly TRBD2 (5 bases). CDR3 length: 14 residues. The V end was cut by 3 bases, the J end by 3 bases, with 12 bases between. Germline V lookup: CDR1 MNHEY, CDR2 SMNVEV (reference sequence). CDR3 region: CASSFRDPVYEQYF. CDR3 in DNA: TGTGCCAGCAGTTTTCGGGATCCAGTCTACGAGCAGTACTTC.

V is TRBV10-3 and J is TRBJ2-2; no definite D call. V lost 8 bases and J 6 bases, leaving 10 bases between the germline ends. Germline V CDR1 and CDR2: ENHRY, SYGVKD. The CDR3 consists of 12 residues. DNA of the CDR3: TGTGCCATCGCCCGAAATTCCGGGGAGCTGTTTTTT. This gives the protein CAIARNSGELFF.

This chain joins TRBV2 and TRBJ1-2; D ambiguous. Looked up from germline, CDR1 is SNHLY and CDR2 is FYNNEI. Deletions cut 3 bases from V and 4 bases from J, with 9 bases between. CDR3 size: 13 residues. The CDR3 protein is CASSDRNSYGYTF. DNA for the CDR3: TGTGCCAGCAGTGACAGGAACTCCTATGGCTACACCTTC.

V is TRBV28 and J is TRBJ2-3; TRBD2 matches at 9 bases. Losses at the gene ends were 2 bases for V and 4 bases for J; bases not matched to a gene: 4. The germline gives CDR1 MDHEN, CDR2 SYDVKM. This CDR3 has 15 amino acids. The CDR3 is CASSLGGRGADTQYF. The CDR3 DNA reads TGTGCCAGCAGTTTAGGCGGGAGGGGCGCAGATACGCAGTATTTT.

This chain joins TRBV7-2 and TRBJ1-3; D not resolved. The V gene's germline CDR1 is SGHTA and CDR2 FQGNSA. The CDR3 extends over 16 amino acids. Trimming took off 0 bases at V and 0 bases at J, with 9 bases between the two ends. The CDR3 DNA reads TGTGCCAGCAGCTTAGCGCTCCCGGGCTCTGGAAACACCATATATTTT. It translates to CASSLALPGSGNTIYF.

The chain uses TRBV6-5 and TRBJ1-6, with 10 nucleotides matching TRBD1. There are 14 residues in the CDR3. Trimming cost V 7 bases and J 8 bases; bases outside gene matches: 5. Germline V gene sequence: CDR1 MNHEY, CDR2 SVGAGI. The CDR3 nucleotides read TGTGCCAGCAAGTCAGGACAGGGGGATTCACCCCTCCACTTT. It is translated as CASKSGQGDSPLHF.

This clone came up once. The chain recombines TRBV7-2 with TRBJ1-6; D is possibly TRBD1 (6 bases). CDR3 length: 17 amino acids. Germline V gene data show CDR1 as SGHTA and CDR2 as FQGNSA. Trimming took off 4 bases at V and 2 bases at J, with 15 bases between the two ends. CDR3 in DNA: TGTGCCAGCAGCTCGGGGGCTTTTATCACCTATAATTCACCCCTCCACTTT. Translated: CASSSGAFITYNSPLHF.

V and J are TRBV5-1 and TRBJ2-1; the match to TRBD2 covers 8 bases. The CDR3 runs 15 residues. Germline assignment: CDR1 SGHRS and CDR2 YFSETQ. Losses at the gene ends were 4 bases for V and 5 bases for J; bases not matched to a gene: 8. CDR3 sequence (DNA): TGCGCCAGCAGCCCCAGTCGGGGGGGGGACAATGAGCAGTTCTTC. Amino acid sequence: CASSPSRGGDNEQFF.

The chain carries TRBV27 and TRBJ1-1; D uncertain. Germline V gene sequence: CDR1 MNHEY, CDR2 SMNVEV (reference sequence). The CDR3 contains 14 residues. Trimming pared 0 bases from V and 10 bases from J, leaving 15 bases between. The CDR3: CASSLSPGKVLAFF. In DNA, the CDR3 is TGTGCCAGCAGTTTATCGCCCGGGAAAGTCCTAGCTTTCTTT.

This clone occurred once. V and J are TRBV7-9 and TRBJ1-1; the D is unclear. Trimming shortened V by 5 bases and J by 3 bases, and 10 bases separated the two germline ends. This CDR3 spans 13 amino acids. Germline CDR1 is SEHNR and CDR2 is FQNEAQ (reference sequence). CDR3 in DNA: TGTGCCAGCAGCCTTAGTTCCTACACTGAAGCTTTCTTT. Encoded protein: CASSLSSYTEAFF.

The table lists this clone with a count of one. V is TRBV19 and J is TRBJ1-2, with 9 positions matching TRBD1. The length of the CDR3 is 14 residues. Germline trimming cut 4 bases from V and 5 bases from J; bases unmatched to any gene: 5. Germline CDR1 and CDR2: LNHDA and SQIVND (reference sequence). The CDR3 DNA is TGTGCCAGTAGTAAAGACAGGGGGATTTATGGCTACACCTTC. It yields the protein CASSKDRGIYGYTF. The complete variable domain, with remaining parts taken from reference TRBV19 and TRBJ1-2, reads DGGITQSPKYLFRKEGQNVTLSCEQNLNHDAMYWYRQDPGQGLRLIYYSQIVNDFQKGDIAEGYSVSREKKESFPLTVTSAQKNPTAFYLCASSKDRGIYGYTFGSGTRLTVV.

The V gene is TRBV19, the J gene TRBJ1-5; no firm D call. V shed 5 bases and J shed 2 bases, with 13 bases lying between them. The CDR3 consists of 15 residues. Germline CDR1 is LNHDA and CDR2 is SQIVND (reference sequence). Written as DNA, the CDR3 is TGTGCCAGTAGTCCCCTAGTGCAAGGCAATCAGCCCCAGCATTTT. Amino acids: CASSPLVQGNQPQHF.

This rearrangement joins TRBV4-2 to TRBJ1-1, with 8 bases that match TRBD1. With V trimmed by 1 base and J by 3 bases, 4 bases remained unmatched. Looked up from germline, CDR1 is LGHNA and CDR2 is YNFKEQ. The CDR3 totals 15 residues. CDR3 coding DNA: TGTGCCAGCAGCCAAGCCCAGGGGGCGGACACTGAAGCTTTCTTT. This codes for CASSQAQGADTEAFF.

V and J are TRBV9 and TRBJ2-5, with a possible D match to TRBD2 (6 bases). V lost 8 bases and J lost 1, with 15 bases in between. Germline CDR1 and CDR2: SGDLS and YYNGEE. This CDR3 has 14 residues. The CDR3 sequence is CARPRRGAQETQYF. The CDR3 DNA is TGTGCCAGGCCCCGGCGCGGGGCCCAAGAGACCCAGTACTTC.

This chain joins TRBV7-9 and TRBJ2-5; 7 bases align to TRBD2. Germline V gene sequence: CDR1 SEHNR, CDR2 FQNEAQ (reference sequence). The CDR3 covers 14 residues. J gave up 5 bases and V 1 base, and 4 bases lay outside the gene matches. The CDR3 coding sequence is TGTGCCAGCAGCTTAGGGACTAGAGGGGAGACCCAGTACTTC. Protein: CASSLGTRGETQYF.

V and J are TRBV5-3 and TRBJ2-7, with D perhaps matching TRBD1 or TRBD2 (5 bases each). TRBV5-3 is recorded as an ORF, its role being uncertain. CDR3 length: 14 amino acids. Trimming stripped 8 bases from V and 1 base from J, with 16 bases between. CDR3 bases: TGTGCCAGCAGCCCGGGACGAGATTCCTACGAGCAGTACTTC. It translates to CASSPGRDSYEQYF.

The genes are TRBV9 and TRBJ1-2, with 7 bases lining up with TRBD1. The trim removed 7 bases at V and 4 bases at J, leaving 13 bases unmatched. The germline V gene encodes CDR1 SGDLS and CDR2 YYNGEE. The CDR3 runs 15 residues. As DNA, the CDR3 is TGTGCCAGCTCGCAGACGAGGGGGCAGGCCTATGGCTACACCTTC. Its protein product is CASSQTRGQAYGYTF.

The genes are TRBV10-3 and TRBJ2-1; the match to TRBD2 covers 8 bases. The CDR3 runs to 14 residues. Germline values: CDR1 ENHRY, CDR2 SYGVKD. The trim removed 4 bases at V and 8 bases at J, leaving 7 bases unmatched. CDR3 coding DNA: TGTGCCATCAGTGTGGTAGCGGGATTAGATGAGCAGTTCTTC. Its translation: CAISVVAGLDEQFF.

J is TRBJ2-7 and V is TRBV5-6, with D uncertain. CDR1 and CDR2 (germline): SGHDT, YYEEEE. The V and J ends lost 4 bases and 2 bases respectively, with 19 bases between them. This CDR3 comprises 16 residues. CDR3 in DNA: TGTGCCAGCAGCCCCAACCTGGCGGCTGCCACCTACGAGCAGTACTTC. It yields the protein CASSPNLAAATYEQYF. Full variable domain (remainder filled in from reference TRBV5-6 and TRBJ2-7): DAGVTQSPTHLIKTRGQQVTLRCSPKSGHDTVSWYQQALGQGPQFIFQYYEEEERQRGNFPDRFSGHQFPNYSSELNVNALLLGDSALYLCASSPNLAAATYEQYFGPGTRLTVT.

The gene calls are TRBV2 and TRBJ2-7; maybe TRBD1 (6 bases). Germline loops: CDR1 SNHLY, CDR2 FYNNEI. The CDR3 extends over 13 amino acids. The V gene lost 8 bases and the J gene lost 3 bases, with 14 bases spanning the gap. The CDR3: CASARDTDYEQYF. The CDR3 DNA follows: TGTGCCAGCGCCCGGGACACCGACTACGAGCAGTACTTC.

CDR3 in amino acids: CASSYGVGNQPQHF. The CDR3 DNA is TGTGCCAGCAGTTACGGAGTTGGCAATCAGCCCCAGCATTTT. The gene calls are TRBV6-5 and TRBJ1-5; unclear D gene. Germline-derived CDR1 and CDR2 are MNHEY and SVGAGI. The V and J ends lost 2 bases and 2 bases respectively, with 7 bases between them. The CDR3 extends over 14 amino acids.

The V and J genes are TRBV12-5 and TRBJ1-1; D might be TRBD1 (6 bases). The CDR3 loop spans 14 amino acids. The V end was cut by 6 bases, the J end by 5 bases, with 16 bases between. The germline V gene has CDR1 LGHNT and CDR2 FRNRAP. CDR3: CASGPQGSRTEAFF. The CDR3 nucleotides are TGTGCTAGTGGCCCACAGGGTAGTAGGACTGAAGCTTTCTTT.

The V call is TRBV7-2, the J call TRBJ2-1; the D gene is possibly TRBD1 (5 bases). The V end lost 2 bases, the J end lost 15 bases, and 17 bases lay between the germline ends. This CDR3 region has 13 residues. Germline V gene sequence: CDR1 SGHTA, CDR2 FQGNSA. The CDR3 DNA is TGTGCCAGCAGCTTACCGGCTCTGAAGGGGCCGTTCTTC. Translated: CASSLPALKGPFF.